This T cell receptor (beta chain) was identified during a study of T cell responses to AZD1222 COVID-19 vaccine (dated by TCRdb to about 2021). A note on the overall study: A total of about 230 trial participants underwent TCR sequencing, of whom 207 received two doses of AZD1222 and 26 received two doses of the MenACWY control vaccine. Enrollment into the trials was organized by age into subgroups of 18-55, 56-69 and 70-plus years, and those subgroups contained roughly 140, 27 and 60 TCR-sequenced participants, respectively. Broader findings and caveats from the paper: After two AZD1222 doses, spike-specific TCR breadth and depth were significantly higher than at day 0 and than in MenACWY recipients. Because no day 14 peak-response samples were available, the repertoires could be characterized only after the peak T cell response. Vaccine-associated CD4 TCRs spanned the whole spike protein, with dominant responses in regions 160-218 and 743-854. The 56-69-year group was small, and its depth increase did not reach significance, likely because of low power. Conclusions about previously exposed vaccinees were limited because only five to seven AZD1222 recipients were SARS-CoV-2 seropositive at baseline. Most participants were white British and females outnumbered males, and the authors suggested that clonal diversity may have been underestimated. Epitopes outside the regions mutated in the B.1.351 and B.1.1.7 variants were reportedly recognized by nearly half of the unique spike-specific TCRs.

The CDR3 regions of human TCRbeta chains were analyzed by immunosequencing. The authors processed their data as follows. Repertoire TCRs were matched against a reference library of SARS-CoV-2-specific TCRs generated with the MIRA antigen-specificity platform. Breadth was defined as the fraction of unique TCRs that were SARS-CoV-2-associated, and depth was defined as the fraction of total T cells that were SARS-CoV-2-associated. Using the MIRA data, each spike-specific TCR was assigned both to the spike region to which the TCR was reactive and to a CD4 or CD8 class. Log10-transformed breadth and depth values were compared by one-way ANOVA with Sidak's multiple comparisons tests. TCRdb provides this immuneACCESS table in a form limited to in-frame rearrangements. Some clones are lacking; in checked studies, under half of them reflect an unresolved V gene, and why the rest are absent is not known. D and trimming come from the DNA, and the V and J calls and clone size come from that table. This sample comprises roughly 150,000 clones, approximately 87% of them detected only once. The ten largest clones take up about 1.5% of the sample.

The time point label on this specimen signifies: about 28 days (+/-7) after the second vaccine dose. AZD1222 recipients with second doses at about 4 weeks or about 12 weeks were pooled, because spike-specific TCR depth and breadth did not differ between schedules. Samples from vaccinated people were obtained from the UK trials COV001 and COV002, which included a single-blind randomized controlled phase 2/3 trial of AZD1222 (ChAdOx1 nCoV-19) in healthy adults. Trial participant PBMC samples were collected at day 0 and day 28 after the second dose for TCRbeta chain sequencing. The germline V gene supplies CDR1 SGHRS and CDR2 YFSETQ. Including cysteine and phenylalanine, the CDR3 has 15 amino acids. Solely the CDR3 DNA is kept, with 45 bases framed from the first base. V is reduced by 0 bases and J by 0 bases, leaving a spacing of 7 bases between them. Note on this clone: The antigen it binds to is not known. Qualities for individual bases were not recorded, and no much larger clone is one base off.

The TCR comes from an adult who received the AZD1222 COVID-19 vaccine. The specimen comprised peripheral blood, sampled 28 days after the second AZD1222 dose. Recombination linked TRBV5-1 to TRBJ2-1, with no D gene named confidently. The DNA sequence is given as TGCGCCAGCAGCTTGGAGGAGAGCTCCTACAATGAGCAGTTCTTC. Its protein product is CASSLEESSYNEQFF.